This entry lists 27 T cell receptor beta chains sequenced from one sample in a study of cytomegalovirus exposure and HLA in healthy donors. PCR used 60 Vbeta primers and 13 Jbeta primers. Repertoires were generated with immunoSEQ multiplex PCR, while TCRdb's copy carries only in-frame clones and drops some. The sample holds 150,000 to 200,000 clones, 87% seen once. What was sequenced was PBMCs. All receptors derive from a woman aged 25 to 45 in good health and CMV-seronegative.

The CDR3 DNA follows: TGTGCCAGCAGTTCTATACCCCGGGAGGAGCAGTACTTC. As protein: CASSSIPREEQYF. The chain is built from TRBV28 and TRBJ2-7; D might be TRBD2 (6 bases). The germline gives CDR1 MDHEN, CDR2 SYDVKM. CDR3 length: 13 residues. Deletions cut 4 bases from V and 7 bases from J, with 14 bases between.

This chain joins TRBV2 and TRBJ2-7; D may be TRBD2 (5 bases). Germline V lookup: CDR1 SNHLY, CDR2 FYNNEI. The CDR3 is made up of 13 amino acids. Between the trimmed V and J ends, which lost 10 bases and 1 base, there was a span of 14 bases. The CDR3 DNA sequence: TGTGCCACCCGGGGAGAAGGATCCTACGAGCAGTACTTC. Its protein is CATRGEGSYEQYF.

This clone has a single count. The chain uses TRBV11-3 and TRBJ2-7, with a possible D match to TRBD2 (7 bases). Germline V gene lookup returns CDR1 SGHNT and CDR2 YENEEA. Between the trimmed V and J ends, which lost 5 bases and 6 bases, there was a span of 11 bases. This CDR3 has 12 amino acids. CDR3 sequence: CASSRGGGEQYF. CDR3 DNA sequence: TGTGCCAGCAGCCGCGGGGGCGGCGAGCAGTACTTC. The whole variable domain, remainder taken from reference TRBV11-3 and TRBJ2-7, is EAGVVQSPRYKIIEKKQPVAFWCNPISGHNTLYWYLQNLGQGPELLIRYENEEAVDDSQLPKDRFSAERLKGVDSTLKIQPAELGDSAVYLCASSRGGGEQYFGPGTRLTVT.

The V gene is TRBV5-8, the J gene TRBJ2-3; D remains unclear. Germline V gene sequence: CDR1 SGHTS, CDR2 YDEGEE. The CDR3 totals 13 residues. V shed 0 bases and J shed 4 bases, with 6 bases lying between them. CDR3 DNA: TGTGCCAGCAGCTTGGTAGCCCCAGATACGCAGTATTTT. This sequence encodes CASSLVAPDTQYF.

The genes are TRBV5-4 and TRBJ2-3; tentative D call: TRBD2 (6 bases). Trimming pared 5 bases from V and 0 bases from J, leaving 13 bases between. The germline CDR1 and CDR2 sequences are SGHNT and YYREEE (reference sequence). The CDR3 consists of 15 residues. The CDR3, as DNA: TGTGCCAGCAGGGTGCGGCGGGGAAGCACAGATACGCAGTATTTT. Protein: CASRVRRGSTDTQYF.

The V call is TRBV28, the J call TRBJ2-1; D is perhaps TRBD2 (6 bases). CDR3 length: 14 residues. Deletions cut 3 bases from V and 3 bases from J, with 9 bases between. Per the germline V gene, CDR1 is MDHEN and CDR2 is SYDVKM. The CDR3 loop is CASSFYGGYNEQFF. The CDR3 region has the DNA TGTGCCAGCAGTTTTTACGGGGGCTACAATGAGCAGTTCTTC. Drawing the rest from reference TRBV28 and TRBJ2-1, the complete variable domain is DVKVTQSSRYLVKRTGEKVFLECVQDMDHENMFWYRQDPGLGLRLIYFSYDVKMKEKGDIPEGYSVSREKKERFSLILESASTNQTSMYLCASSFYGGYNEQFFGPGTRLTVL.

The chain recombines TRBV9 with TRBJ1-4, with D possibly being TRBD1 (5 bases). From germline, CDR1 is SGDLS and CDR2 YYNGEE. CDR3 length: 14 amino acids. Between the trimmed V and J ends, which lost 1 base and 5 bases, there was a span of 9 bases. In nucleotides, the CDR3 is TGTGCCAGCAGCGTATGGGGGGGGAATGAAAAACTGTTTTTT. Encoded protein: CASSVWGGNEKLFF.

The V and J genes are TRBV18 and TRBJ1-1; 7 nucleotides line up with TRBD1. There are 14 residues in the CDR3. Germline V CDR1 and CDR2: KGHSH, LQKENI. Unmatched junction bases numbered 1, after V lost 2 bases and J lost 1 base. CDR3 nucleotides: TGTGCCAGCTCACCAAACAGGGGGAACACTGAAGCTTTCTTT. Translation: CASSPNRGNTEAFF. Looking up the rest from reference TRBV18 and TRBJ1-1 gives the full variable domain: NAGVMQNPRHLVRRRGQEARLRCSPMKGHSHVYWYRQLPEEGLKFMVYLQKENIIDESGMPKERFSAEFPKEGPSILRIQQVVRGDSAAYFCASSPNRGNTEAFFGQGTRLTVV.

The chain joins TRBV6-1 to TRBJ2-7; a possible D gene is TRBD1 (6 bases). Germline V lookup: CDR1 MNHNS, CDR2 SASEGT. Trimming took off 8 bases at V and 1 base at J, with 18 bases between the two ends. This CDR3 is 15 amino acids long. CDR3 region: CASGVTGFMSYEQYF. The CDR3 DNA is TGTGCCAGCGGCGTAACAGGGTTTATGTCCTACGAGCAGTACTTC.

This sequence joins TRBV29-1 and TRBJ2-1; 9 positions agree with TRBD1. Per the germline V gene, CDR1 is SQVTM and CDR2 is ANQGSEA. J lost 2 bases, V lost 4 bases, and 0 bases had no gene match. This CDR3 is built from 13 residues. Written as DNA, the CDR3 is TGCAGCGTTGGACAGGGGGCCTACAATGAGCAGTTCTTC. This encodes CSVGQGAYNEQFF.

The V gene is TRBV19, the J gene TRBJ1-3, with 7 bases matching TRBD1. Germline CDR1 is LNHDA and CDR2 is SQIVND (reference sequence). This CDR3 contains 17 residues. After removal of 3 bases from V and 1 base from J, the junction contained 9 bases not matched to a gene. Here the CDR3 DNA reads TGTGCCAGTAGTATCGACAGGGAAGAATCGTCTGGAAACACCATATATTTT. Amino acids: CASSIDREESSGNTIYF.

The chain employs TRBV11-3 and TRBJ2-2, with a weak D call TRBD1 (5 bases). The CDR3 extends over 15 amino acids. V was cut by 4 bases and J by 3 bases, with 12 bases left in between. Germline loops: CDR1 SGHNT, CDR2 YENEEA. The CDR3 DNA sequence: TGTGCCAGCAGCTCAACGACAGCCCACACCGGGGAGCTGTTTTTT. As protein: CASSSTTAHTGELFF.

The chain combines TRBV9 with TRBJ2-5, with unresolved D. CDR1 is SGDLS, CDR2 YYNGEE, per germline. There are 13 residues in the CDR3. V dropped 4 bases and J dropped 1 base, with 8 bases sitting between them. The DNA of the CDR3 is TGTGCCAGCAGCCGACAAGTCCAAGAGACCCAGTACTTC. Translated, it gives CASSRQVQETQYF.

The CDR3: CASRTPGGGSYEQYF. In nucleotides, the CDR3 is TGTGCCAGCCGCACCCCGGGAGGGGGTTCCTACGAGCAGTACTTC. The V gene is TRBV5-8, the J gene TRBJ2-7, with TRBD2 matching over 8 bases. CDR1 is SGHTS, CDR2 YDEGEE, per germline. V dropped 7 bases and J dropped 1; count of bases not matched to a gene: 10. The CDR3 is 15 amino acids.

The chain joins TRBV7-8 to TRBJ2-7; D gene ambiguous. Germline V lookup: CDR1 SGHVS, CDR2 FQNEAQ. This CDR3 contains 15 residues. Trimming stripped 0 bases from V and 2 bases from J, with 11 bases between. The CDR3 here is CASSLARPSPYEQYF. The CDR3 DNA follows: TGTGCCAGCAGCTTAGCCAGGCCCTCCCCCTACGAGCAGTACTTC.

The chain is built from TRBV15 and TRBJ1-3; a weak D match, TRBD1 (6 bases). With 0 bases removed from V and 3 bases from J, the gap between germline ends came to 18 bases. The CDR3 loop spans 18 amino acids. The germline V gene has CDR1 LNHNV and CDR2 YYDKDF (reference sequence). Here the CDR3 DNA reads TGTGCCACCAGCAGAGAAGGGGGATACGACTTCTATGGAAACACCATATATTTT. Translation: CATSREGGYDFYGNTIYF.

The chain employs TRBV16 and TRBJ2-6; TRBD1 matches at 7 bases. Germline assignment: CDR1 KGHSY and CDR2 FQNENV. The length of the CDR3 is 16 residues. The V gene end was trimmed by 2 bases and the J gene end by 4 bases; junction bases not matched to a gene: 5. The chain's CDR3 is CASSQLDRAGANVLTF. The DNA of the CDR3 is TGTGCCAGCAGCCAACTAGACAGGGCCGGGGCCAACGTCCTGACTTTC.

The CDR3 here is CASSLQGAGEKLFF. The CDR3 DNA reads as TGTGCCAGCAGCCTACAGGGGGCAGGTGAAAAACTGTTTTTT. This chain joins TRBV28 and TRBJ1-4, with 9 bases fitting TRBD1. Unmatched junction bases numbered 6, after V lost 6 bases and J lost 7 bases. The CDR3 contains 14 residues. Germline V lookup: CDR1 MDHEN, CDR2 SYDVKM. The full variable domain, its missing parts supplied by reference TRBV28 and TRBJ1-4, is DVKVTQSSRYLVKRTGEKVFLECVQDMDHENMFWYRQDPGLGLRLIYFSYDVKMKEKGDIPEGYSVSREKKERFSLILESASTNQTSMYLCASSLQGAGEKLFFGSGTQLSVL.

This sequence joins TRBV29-1 and TRBJ2-5, with 9 bases matching TRBD1. The CDR3 totals 15 residues. Germline V gene data show CDR1 as SQVTM and CDR2 as ANQGSEA. The V segment lost 0 bases and the J segment 5 bases; nucleotides outside the gene matches: 7. This CDR3 is CSVEDRRTGVETQYF. CDR3 DNA sequence: TGCAGCGTTGAAGATCGTCGGACAGGGGTTGAGACCCAGTACTTC.

V is TRBV7-2 and J is TRBJ2-1, with a tentative D call TRBD2 (6 bases). This CDR3 has 18 residues. Looked up from germline, CDR1 is SGHTA and CDR2 is FQGNSA. The V end lost 1 base, the J end lost 2 bases, and 18 bases lay between the germline ends. CDR3 sequence: CASSLVPWGVQAYNEQFF. The CDR3 region has the DNA TGTGCCAGCAGCTTAGTTCCGTGGGGGGTGCAAGCCTACAATGAGCAGTTCTTC.

This clone has just one count. The chain employs TRBV5-1 and TRBJ2-5, with D hard to call. Germline V gene sequence: CDR1 SGHRS, CDR2 YFSETQ. V was cut by 5 bases and J by 1 base, with 12 bases left in between. The CDR3 runs to 14 residues. In DNA form, the CDR3 reads TGCGCCAGCAGACGAGAGATAGCCCAAGAGACCCAGTACTTC. This sequence encodes CASRREIAQETQYF.

This clone was found once. The chain is built from TRBV2 and TRBJ2-7; tentatively, D is TRBD2 (6 bases). The CDR3 is 13 amino acids. Germline loops: CDR1 SNHLY, CDR2 FYNNEI. The germline V and J ends were trimmed by 8 bases and 0 bases, with 11 bases remaining between them. The CDR3 here is CASGVGSSYEQYF. In DNA, the CDR3 is TGTGCCAGCGGCGTCGGGAGCTCCTACGAGCAGTACTTC.

The genes are TRBV7-3 and TRBJ1-1; perhaps TRBD1 as D (6 bases). CDR3 length: 15 residues. V was shortened by 1 base and J by 5 bases, with 14 bases between the two germline ends. CDR1 is SGHTA and CDR2 is FQGTGA in the germline V gene. The CDR3, as DNA: TGTGCCAGCAGCTTAAGGGGGGGCGGACAGACTGAAGCTTTCTTT. Its protein product is CASSLRGGGQTEAFF.

This chain uses TRBV29-1 with TRBJ1-1, with D perhaps matching TRBD1 (5 bases). V dropped 5 bases and J dropped 6 bases, with 13 bases sitting between them. CDR1 and CDR2 from the germline V gene are SQVTM and ANQGSEA. CDR3 length equals 12 residues. CDR3 sequence: CSVTYWDSEAFF. The CDR3, as DNA: TGCAGCGTTACTTATTGGGACTCTGAAGCTTTCTTT.

The chain recombines TRBV7-9 with TRBJ1-1; weak D call: TRBD1 (6 bases). Germline V gene sequence: CDR1 SEHNR, CDR2 FQNEAQ (reference sequence). V lost 1 base to trimming and J lost 4 bases, with 13 bases between them. There are 15 residues in the CDR3. The CDR3 coding sequence is TGTGCCAGCAGCTTAGAGGGGGTTAGGGGCACTGAAGCTTTCTTT. This sequence encodes CASSLEGVRGTEAFF.

The rearrangement links TRBV10-1 to TRBJ2-5; 9 bases are shared with TRBD1. J was trimmed by 5 bases and V by 3 bases; bases with no gene match: 10. This CDR3 has 16 residues. Germline V gene lookup returns CDR1 WNHNN and CDR2 SYGVQD (reference sequence). CDR3 amino acids: CASSDFGTGLGETQYF. For the CDR3, the DNA is TGCGCCAGCAGTGATTTCGGGACAGGGTTGGGGGAGACCCAGTACTTC.

This clone came up a few times. This rearrangement joins TRBV6-4 to TRBJ2-1; no definite D call. The CDR3 sequence is 14 residues long. Germline V gene data show CDR1 as MRHNA and CDR2 as SNTAGT. Trimming stripped 4 bases from V and 4 bases from J, with 11 bases between. CDR3 in amino acids: CASSVGPTYNEQFF. The DNA of the CDR3 is TGTGCCAGCAGTGTTGGCCCCACATACAATGAGCAGTTCTTC.